Each of the 32 T cell receptor beta chains below was sequenced from the same sample in a study of shared clonotypes between healthy human individuals. Naive CD8 cells lacked CD45RO, underwent positive selection for CCR7 and left out terminally differentiated effector memory CD45RA+ cells. The table came from immunoSEQ multiplex PCR; TCRdb's copy has only in-frame clones and leaves some out. This sample carries more than 2 million clones, approximately 92% of them seen once, and the ten largest clones take about 1.6%. Specimen: naive CD8+ T cells from PBMCs. These receptors were taken from a man younger than 30 in good health. Some clones in this sample may be carry-over from other donors' samples.

The CDR3 nucleotides are TGTGCCAGCAGCTTAGCGATAGAATACGAGCAGTACTTC. Protein sequence: CASSLAIEYEQYF. This chain joins TRBV7-6 and TRBJ2-7, with D unresolved. CDR3 size: 13 residues. CDR1 and CDR2 from the germline V gene are SGHVS and FNYEAQ. V dropped 0 bases and J dropped 4 bases, with 7 bases sitting between them.

The chain carries TRBV15 and TRBJ2-5; TRBD2 matches 10 bases. V shed 5 bases, J shed 1 base, and the junction held 4 bases outside the gene matches. The CDR3 consists of 15 residues. CDR1 and CDR2 from the germline V gene are LNHNV and YYDKDF (reference sequence). The CDR3 here is CATSQTSGLQETQYF. The CDR3 nucleotides are TGTGCCACCAGCCAGACTAGCGGGCTCCAAGAGACCCAGTACTTC.

This rearrangement joins TRBV21-1 to TRBJ2-4; whether TRBD1, the table's D call, matches the DNA was not checked. TRBV21-1 represents a pseudogene. The CDR3 runs to 14 residues. Here the CDR3 reads CASSATGKENIQYF. The CDR3, as DNA: TGTGCCAGCAGCGCTACAGGGAAGGAAAACATTCAGTACTTC.

This rearrangement joins TRBV29-1 to TRBJ1-2, with D possibly TRBD1 on 6 matching bases. Looked up from germline, CDR1 is SQVTM and CDR2 is ANQGSEA. The CDR3 runs to 11 residues. Trimming took 7 bases from V and 3 from J, leaving 9 bases between them. The CDR3 spells CSGRTDYGYTF. In nucleotides, the CDR3 is TGCAGCGGGCGGACAGACTATGGCTACACCTTC.

The CDR3 region has the DNA TGTGCCAGCAGGCCAGGGCAGGTAATGATGGAAACTAATGAAAAACTGTTTTTT. It codes for CASRPGQVMMETNEKLFF. The chain links TRBV5-4 to TRBJ1-4; tentative D call: TRBD1 (5 bases). The ends were cut back, 5 bases at V and 1 base at J, with 21 bases in the middle. CDR1 is SGHNT and CDR2 is YYREEE in the germline V gene (reference sequence). The CDR3 is made up of 18 amino acids.

The chain carries TRBV11-3 and TRBJ2-3, with 8 bases that match TRBD1. CDR3 length: 15 amino acids. CDR1 SGHNT and CDR2 YENEEA come from the germline V gene. V trimming: 5 bases; J trimming: 0 bases; junction bases outside the gene matches: 4. Here the CDR3 DNA reads TGTGCCAGCAGCAACCGGGACAGGAGCACAGATACGCAGTATTTT. Residues: CASSNRDRSTDTQYF.

This clone was observed a single time. The genes are TRBV7-3 and TRBJ2-1, with 9 bases matching TRBD2. The length of the CDR3 is 19 residues. CDR1 is SGHTA and CDR2 is FQGTGA in the germline V gene. J was trimmed by 3 bases and V by 1 base; bases with no gene match: 13. The CDR3 DNA is TGTGCCAGCAGCTTAAGACCCCCGGCGGGAGGGCCGGGCTACAATGAGCAGTTCTTC. Translation gives CASSLRPPAGGPGYNEQFF. Full variable domain (remainder filled in from reference TRBV7-3 and TRBJ2-1): GAGVSQTPSNKVTEKGKYVELRCDPISGHTALYWYRQSLGQGPEFLIYFQGTGAADDSGLPNDRFFAVRPEGSVSTLKIQRTERGDSAVYLCASSLRPPAGGPGYNEQFFGPGTRLTVL.

The V and J genes are TRBV7-9 and TRBJ1-4; 8 bases map to TRBD1. CDR1 and CDR2 from the germline V gene are SEHNR and FQNEAQ (reference sequence). The junction had 10 bases not matched to a gene; V was cut back by 5 bases and J by 2 bases. This CDR3 comprises 17 residues. CDR3 bases: TGTGCCAGCAGCCCGGACAGGGAAGTTTGGACTAATGAAAAACTGTTTTTT. This sequence encodes CASSPDREVWTNEKLFF.

The V gene is TRBV15, the J gene TRBJ2-7; D is ambiguous. From germline, CDR1 is LNHNV and CDR2 YYDKDF (reference sequence). Trimming left V 4 bases short and J 0 bases short, with 10 bases between. CDR3 length: 14 residues. In DNA, the CDR3 is TGTGCCACCAGCACCCACCACAACTCCTACGAGCAGTACTTC. Protein product: CATSTHHNSYEQYF.

Concerning this clone: Other DNA sequences of this sample code for an identical CDR3. The chain joins TRBV28 to TRBJ1-5; no clear D gene. The ends were cut back, 3 bases at V and 4 bases at J, with 7 bases in the middle. Germline V gene data show CDR1 as MDHEN and CDR2 as SYDVKM. This CDR3 comprises 13 residues. CDR3 DNA sequence: TGTGCCAGCAGTTTGGCCGGAAATCAGCCCCAGCATTTT. Its protein is CASSLAGNQPQHF.

The V call is TRBV7-9, the J call TRBJ2-2, with D possibly matching TRBD1 (6 bases). V was cut by 8 bases and J by 1 base, with 11 bases left in between. Germline values: CDR1 SEHNR, CDR2 FQNEAQ (reference sequence). The CDR3 has 14 amino acids. CDR3 loop: CASSDSLNTGELFF. DNA of the CDR3: TGTGCCAGCTCGGACAGTTTGAACACCGGGGAGCTGTTTTTT.

V and J are TRBV29-1 and TRBJ2-1; 8 bases align to TRBD2. V lost 5 bases and J lost 5; bases outside the gene matches: 8. CDR1 SQVTM and CDR2 ANQGSEA come from the germline V gene. The CDR3 length is 14 residues. The CDR3 nucleotides are TGCAGCGTTTCCGGACTAGCTGCTGACAATGAGCAGTTCTTC. Protein product: CSVSGLAADNEQFF.

The chain joins TRBV29-1 to TRBJ2-1; TRBD1 might be the D (5 bases). This CDR3 has 13 amino acids. The V gene's germline CDR1 is SQVTM and CDR2 ANQGSEA. V was cut by 7 bases and J by 7 bases, with 17 bases left in between. CDR3 residues: CSGLTVISNEQFF. The CDR3 DNA is TGCAGCGGACTGACAGTCATTTCTAATGAGCAGTTCTTC.

The V and J genes are TRBV19 and TRBJ2-7, with a possible D match to TRBD1 (6 bases). Germline lookup yields CDR1 LNHDA and CDR2 SQIVND (reference sequence). Deletions cut 1 base from V and 2 bases from J, with 9 bases between. This CDR3 region has 14 residues. CDR3 amino acids: CASSIGGHPYEQYF. The CDR3 DNA is TGTGCCAGTAGTATAGGGGGACACCCCTACGAGCAGTACTTC.

The genes are TRBV2 and TRBJ2-1; D is perhaps TRBD2 (6 bases). Germline CDR1 is SNHLY and CDR2 is FYNNEI. The CDR3 sequence is 15 residues long. Trimming left V 6 bases short and J 3 bases short, with 15 bases between. The CDR3 is CASSFAGTHYNEQFF. CDR3 nucleotide sequence: TGTGCCAGCAGCTTCGCCGGGACTCACTACAATGAGCAGTTCTTC.

The chain combines TRBV7-8 with TRBJ2-1; TRBD2 aligns across 7 bases. Trimming removed 5 bases from V and 8 bases from J; junction bases left unmatched: 15. Germline CDR1 is SGHVS and CDR2 is FQNEAQ. CDR3 length: 16 amino acids. Here the CDR3 DNA reads TGTGCCAGCAGCATCCTACTAGCGCTCGATGGGGATGAGCAGTTCTTC. Residues: CASSILLALDGDEQFF.

The chain recombines TRBV2 with TRBJ2-7, with 8 bases identical to TRBD1. The germline V gene encodes CDR1 SNHLY and CDR2 FYNNEI. There are 19 residues in the CDR3. V gave up 4 bases and J gave up 2 bases; unmatched junction bases: 19. The CDR3 here is CASSAVTGTGSFLPYEQYF. CDR3 DNA: TGTGCCAGCAGTGCAGTCACCGGGACAGGATCTTTCCTACCCTACGAGCAGTACTTC. Looking up the rest from reference TRBV2 and TRBJ2-7 gives the full variable domain: EPEVTQTPSHQVTQMGQEVILRCVPISNHLYFYWYRQILGQKVEFLVSFYNNEISEKSEIFDDQFSVERPDGSNFTLKIRSTKLEDSAMYFCASSAVTGTGSFLPYEQYFGPGTRLTVT.

For this clone: Different DNA sequences within this sample yield the same CDR3. The chain is built from TRBV9 and TRBJ1-1, with D tentatively TRBD1 (5 bases). Per germline, CDR1 SGDLS and CDR2 YYNGEE. Trimming took off 0 bases at V and 0 bases at J, with 9 bases between the two ends. CDR3 size: 15 residues. The CDR3 nucleotides are TGTGCCAGCAGCGTAGCGCCAGGGCTGAACACTGAAGCTTTCTTT. Protein product: CASSVAPGLNTEAFF. Using reference TRBV9 and TRBJ1-1 for the parts outside the CDR3, the full variable domain is DSGVTQTPKHLITATGQRVTLRCSPRSGDLSVYWYQQSLDQGLQFLIQYYNGEERAKGNILERFSAQQFPDLHSELNLSSLELGDSALYFCASSVAPGLNTEAFFGQGTRLTVV.

The DNA of the CDR3 is TGTGCCAGCAGCCCATCTCGACAGGGGTTAGAGACCCAGTACTTC. Translated, it gives CASSPSRQGLETQYF. The chain employs TRBV7-2 and TRBJ2-5; TRBD1 agrees at 8 bases. CDR1 and CDR2 (germline): SGHTA, FQGNSA. The length of the CDR3 is 15 residues. V was pared by 5 bases and J by 4 bases, with 9 bases of the junction left unmatched.

The V gene is TRBV5-8, the J gene TRBJ2-7; D is uncertain. Trimming shortened V by 7 bases and J by 6 bases, and 17 bases separated the two germline ends. CDR1 and CDR2 from the germline V gene are SGHTS and YDEGEE. The CDR3 has 13 residues. In nucleotides, the CDR3 is TGTGCCAGCCGACAACAAGGCAGGTTCGAGCAGTACTTC. Translated: CASRQQGRFEQYF.

Only a few counts were recorded for this clone. The chain combines TRBV7-8 with TRBJ1-2; the D is unclear. This CDR3 spans 18 amino acids. Germline V gene data show CDR1 as SGHVS and CDR2 as FQNEAQ. V shed 5 bases and J shed 3 bases, with 25 bases lying between them. The CDR3 is CASSAHQIRTPWDYGYTF. The CDR3 nucleotides read TGTGCCAGCAGCGCCCACCAAATCCGGACCCCATGGGACTATGGCTACACCTTC.

This clone has only a few counts. V and J are TRBV6-6 and TRBJ2-1, with a weak D call TRBD1 (8 bases). Trimming stripped 11 bases from V and 5 bases from J, with 16 bases between. Germline CDR1 and CDR2: MNHNY and SVGAGI (reference sequence). This CDR3 spans 13 amino acids. The CDR3 sequence is CAVRGLADNEQFF. The CDR3 nucleotides read TGTGCCGTCAGGGGGCTAGCGGACAATGAGCAGTTCTTC.

The chain couples TRBV5-6 to TRBJ2-7; no definite D call. CDR3 length: 12 amino acids. V gave up 2 bases and J gave up 4 bases, with 7 bases separating them. Germline CDR1 is SGHDT and CDR2 is YYEEEE. The CDR3 region has the DNA TGTGCCAGCAGCTTCGACAATTACGAGCAGTACTTC. It translates to CASSFDNYEQYF.

This chain uses TRBV9 with TRBJ1-1; D gene unclear. The CDR3 runs 14 residues. Deletions cut 4 bases from V and 11 bases from J, with 21 bases between. The germline V gene has CDR1 SGDLS and CDR2 YYNGEE. CDR3 region: CASSTNPIGQGAFF. The CDR3, as DNA: TGTGCCAGCAGCACCAATCCGATCGGGCAAGGCGCTTTCTTT.

In DNA form, the CDR3 reads TGTGCCAGCAGCACCCAAGTGGGAGGTGAGGATGAGCAGTTCTTC. It encodes CASSTQVGGEDEQFF. The V and J genes are TRBV7-6 and TRBJ2-1, with a possible D match to TRBD2 (6 bases). Trimming pared 5 bases from V and 8 bases from J, leaving 19 bases between. There are 15 residues in the CDR3. In germline, CDR1 is SGHVS, CDR2 FNYEAQ.

This clone was found once. The same CDR3 also results from other DNA sequences found in this sample. The V gene is TRBV9, the J gene TRBJ1-2; D call uncertain. The CDR3 has 13 residues. The V end was cut by 0 bases, the J end by 7 bases, with 10 bases between. Germline V lookup: CDR1 SGDLS, CDR2 YYNGEE. This chain's CDR3 is CASSVGGFGGYTF. The CDR3 nucleotides read TGTGCCAGCAGCGTAGGGGGATTTGGTGGCTACACCTTC.

The V and J genes are TRBV15 and TRBJ2-7; no reliable D call. CDR1 LNHNV and CDR2 YYDKDF come from the germline V gene (reference sequence). The ends were cut back, 1 base at V and 3 bases at J, with 13 bases in the middle. The CDR3 extends over 15 amino acids. CDR3 nucleotide sequence: TGTGCCACCAGCAGAGTGTCCGGGCATCACTACGAGCAGTACTTC. Its translation is CATSRVSGHHYEQYF.

The V call is TRBV30, the J call TRBJ2-1, with 7 bases aligning to TRBD1. Germline V CDR1 and CDR2: GTSNPN, SVGIG (reference sequence). The CDR3 contains 12 residues. CDR3 in DNA: TGTGCATGGGACAGCTCCTACAATGAGCAGTTCTTC. It encodes CAWDSSYNEQFF.

This clone came up once. CDR3 nucleotide sequence: TGTGCCAGCAGGTCGTTGGCAGGGGGCTTCACTAATGAAAAACTGTTTTTT. Translated, it gives CASRSLAGGFTNEKLFF. V is TRBV2 and J is TRBJ1-4, with 8 bases identical to TRBD1. Germline V gene sequence: CDR1 SNHLY, CDR2 FYNNEI. The CDR3 runs 17 residues. V dropped 6 bases and J dropped 2; count of bases not matched to a gene: 11.

The rearrangement joins TRBV29-1 to TRBJ1-2; D gene unclear. Trimming took off 4 bases at V and 4 bases at J, with 13 bases between the two ends. CDR1 and CDR2 (germline): SQVTM, ANQGSEA. The CDR3 has 13 residues. CDR3 DNA sequence: TGCAGCGTTGTAGTCAGTGATGCCTATGGCTACACCTTC. Amino acids: CSVVVSDAYGYTF.

This chain joins TRBV4-1 and TRBJ2-5, with 7 bases aligning to TRBD2. V dropped 4 bases and J dropped 5; count of bases not matched to a gene: 13. Germline values: CDR1 MGHRA, CDR2 YSYEKL. This CDR3 contains 16 residues. As DNA, the CDR3 is TGCGCCAGCAGCCGCCTGCTGCGGGAGAAGGTGGAGACCCAGTACTTC. Residues: CASSRLLREKVETQYF.

The rearrangement links TRBV27 to TRBJ2-7, with 10 bases identical to TRBD1. The V gene end was trimmed by 4 bases and the J gene end by 2 bases; junction bases not matched to a gene: 11. CDR1 is MNHEY and CDR2 is SMNVEV in the germline V gene (reference sequence). The CDR3 is made up of 17 amino acids. The CDR3 spells CASSSRGGQGVTYEQYF. The CDR3 coding sequence is TGTGCCAGCAGTTCGCGGGGTGGACAGGGGGTGACCTACGAGCAGTACTTC.